Detailed here is one TCR beta chain. The PCR used 60 Vbeta and 13 Jbeta primers. In the authors' workflow: Around 76 million unique TCR beta chains, 9 million to 12 million shared, were counted in a later analysis. Repertoires were generated with immunoSEQ multiplex PCR, while TCRdb's copy carries only in-frame clones and drops some. Clonal size and the V and J genes are those of that table, whereas D and trimming came from the DNA. The table for this sample gives about 78,000 clones. The entry originates in a study of cytomegalovirus exposure and HLA in healthy donors. Trimming took off 5 bases at V and 3 bases at J, with 17 bases between the two ends. There are 15 residues in the CDR3. Germline CDR1 is MNHNS and CDR2 is SASEGT. Samples came from healthy bone marrow donors.

This clonotype was obtained from a female donor in good health and CMV-seropositive. The sample was PBMCs. This chain joins TRBV6-1 and TRBJ2-7; perhaps TRBD1 as D (6 bases). The CDR3: CASSSTGTKLYEQYF. The DNA of the CDR3 is TGTGCCAGCAGTTCTACCGGGACAAAGCTCTACGAGCAGTACTTC.